The sample holds a few counts of the clone carrying this T cell receptor (beta chain). The sample is drawn from a study of a mutant IDH1 vaccine in newly diagnosed glioma. On the study more broadly: Treated patients, averaging roughly 44 years, were roughly 60% male and approximately 38% female. Radiotherapy, temozolomide, or both had been given previously, and both were given to most.

Clones were sequenced by immunoSEQ multiplex PCR, and TCRdb holds only the in-frame ones, with some missing. This sample carries 15,000 or so clones, just under 80% of them seen once, and the ten largest clones take about a tenth. Time point defined: baseline, week 1 (first vaccination visit). The treatment: pre-vaccination baseline after standard-of-care therapy. The CDR3 length is 16 residues. The germline V gene encodes CDR1 SGHVS and CDR2 FNYEAQ. The V gene end was trimmed by 0 bases and the J gene end by 5 bases; junction bases not matched to a gene: 7. The source was PBMCs, collected from a glioma patient treated with radiotherapy, temozolomide or both. The chain has TRBV7-6 and TRBJ2-1; 7 bases align to TRBD2. The TCR was taken from a man aged 35-49 years with glioma. The CDR3 DNA follows: TGTGCCAGCAGCTTAGCGTCCCAGCGGGGAGACAATGAGCAGTTCTTC. Protein: CASSLASQRGDNEQFF.